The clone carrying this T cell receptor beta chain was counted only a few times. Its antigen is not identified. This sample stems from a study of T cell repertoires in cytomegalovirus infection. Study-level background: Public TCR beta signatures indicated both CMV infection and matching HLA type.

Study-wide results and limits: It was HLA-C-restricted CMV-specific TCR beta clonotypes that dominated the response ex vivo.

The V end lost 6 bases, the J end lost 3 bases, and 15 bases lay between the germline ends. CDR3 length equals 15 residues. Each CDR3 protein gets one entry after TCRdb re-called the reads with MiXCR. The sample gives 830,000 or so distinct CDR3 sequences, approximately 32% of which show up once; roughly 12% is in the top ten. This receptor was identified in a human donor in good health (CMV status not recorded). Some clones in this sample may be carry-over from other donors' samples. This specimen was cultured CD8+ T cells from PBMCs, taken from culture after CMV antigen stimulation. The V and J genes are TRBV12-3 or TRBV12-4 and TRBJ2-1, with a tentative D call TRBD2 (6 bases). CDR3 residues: CASRPGTAVYNEQFF. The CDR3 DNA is TGTGCCAGCAGGCCCGGGACTGCGGTCTACAATGAGCAGTTCTTC.